This T cell receptor beta chain was found in a study of OX40 agonist ivuxolimab in advanced cancers. Study details: Treatment received earlier with anti-PD-1, anti-PD-L1 or anti-CTLA-4 agents was allowed, and 40% had some. Notes on the study in general: Partial responders dosed at 0.1-3.0 mg/kg displayed clonal expansion ranking among the lowest.

Germline CDR1 MNHEY, CDR2 SVGAGI. Between the trimmed V and J ends, which lost 6 bases and 1 base, there was a span of 12 bases. The CDR3 covers 14 residues. Sequenced by immunoSEQ multiplex PCR; TCRdb stores in-frame clones only, minus some. The sample lists 70,000 or so clones; more than 70% were seen once. Of note for this clone: What it binds is not known.

Sequenced material: CD4+ or CD8+ T cells sorted from blood, taken in a trial of the OX40 agonist ivuxolimab. This TCR was sampled from an adult with an advanced solid tumor such as melanoma, head and neck, liver or kidney cancer. The V call is TRBV6-5, the J call TRBJ1-1, with D possibly TRBD1 on 5 matching bases. CDR3 sequence: CASSRRQRNTEAFF. In nucleotides, the CDR3 is TGTGCCAGCAGCCGCCGACAGAGGAACACTGAAGCTTTCTTT.